These T cell receptor beta chains were read from a single sample in a study of T cells in Graves' hyperthyroidism and ophthalmopathy. TCRdb used MiXCR to reprocess the multiplex PCR reads, holding one entry per CDR3 protein. The table lists roughly 400,000 distinct CDR3 sequences, 11% to 15% of them singletons. Material for sequencing was blood. These receptors were taken from a man aged 45-65 years with Graves' ophthalmopathy. Both conserved end residues are part of each CDR3. A D gene is named only where the DNA matches it firmly. Rows give clone size only sometimes, using once, few, many, or a class for an expanded clone.

d_gene,v_gene,j_gene,abundance,CDR3nt,CDR3aa
NA,TRBV30,TRBJ2-1,few,TGTGCCTGGAGTGTGAATGGCCACAATGAGCAGTTCTTC,CAWSVNGHNEQFF
NA,TRBV30,TRBJ2-5,many,TGTGCCTGGAGTGTGAACATCCAAGAGACCCAGTACTTC,CAWSVNIQETQYF
TRBD1,TRBV18,TRBJ2-4,few,TGTGCCAGCTCACCGGCCGCGGGACAGGGGGTGGACATTCAGTACTTC,CASSPAAGQGVDIQYF
TRBD1,TRBV7-9,TRBJ1-2,few,TGTGCCAGCAGCTTACCTGGACAGGGGCGGGAAAACACCTTC,CASSLPGQGRENTF
NA,TRBV28,TRBJ1-5,many,TGTGCCAGCAGCGATAACAGGGACCAGCCCCAGCATTTT,CASSDNRDQPQHF
TRBD1,TRBV4-1,TRBJ1-2,many,TGCGCCAGCAGCCAGGACCACGGGACAGGTCACGCTGGCTACACCTTC,CASSQDHGTGHAGYTF
TRBD1,TRBV27,TRBJ2-3,many,TGTGCCAGCAGTTCAATACAGGGGGCAGGCACAGATACGCAGTATTTT,CASSSIQGAGTDTQYF
NA,TRBV4-1,TRBJ2-5,NA,TGCGCCAGCAGCCGAGAAGGGACTCCCTACGGGGAGACCCAGTACTTC,CASSREGTPYGETQYF
NA,TRBV29-1,TRBJ2-3,few,TGCAGCGCCTCTTATGGCGGGAGCACAGATACGCAGTATTTT,CSASYGGSTDTQYF
NA,TRBV5-4,TRBJ2-3,many,TGTGCCAGCAGCGAAGGGACTCCCATAGGGGATACGCAGTATTTT,CASSEGTPIGDTQYF
NA,TRBV3-1,TRBJ1-2,many,TGTGCCAGCAGCCAAGGGCGTGGAGCCAACTATGGCTACACCTTC,CASSQGRGANYGYTF
TRBD1,TRBV29-1,TRBJ2-7,NA,TGCAGCGTTGTGGGACAGAGCCTCTACGAGCAGTACTTC,CSVVGQSLYEQYF
NA,TRBV2,TRBJ2-1,many,TGTGCCAGCAGTGATGATGCCGGCAAGCAGTTCTTC,CASSDDAGKQFF
NA,TRBV11-3,TRBJ2-7,many,TGTGCCAGCAGCTTAGTCGTGGGACCAGGGATCGGCGAGCAGTACTTC,CASSLVVGPGIGEQYF
TRBD2,TRBV27,TRBJ2-1,NA,TGTGCCAGCAGTTTATCCCCTCAGGGGCTAGCGGGATCCAATGAGCAGTTCTTC,CASSLSPQGLAGSNEQFF
NA,TRBV5-1,TRBJ1-1,many,TGCGCCAGCAGCTTCGGCTTGAACACTGAAGCTTTCTTT,CASSFGLNTEAFF
NA,TRBV5-6,TRBJ1-2,many,TGTGCCAGCAGCTTTCGGACAGTGTCTAACTATGGCTACACCTTC,CASSFRTVSNYGYTF
TRBD1,TRBV2,TRBJ2-2,NA,TGTGCCAGCAATTACAGGGGGCGGAACACCGGGGAGCTGTTTTTT,CASNYRGRNTGELFF
TRBD2,TRBV7-9,TRBJ2-3,many,TGTGCCAGCAGCTCACTAGCGTTGGGCACAGATACGCAGTATTTT,CASSSLALGTDTQYF
NA,TRBV30,TRBJ2-6,few,TGTGCCTGGAGTGTACGCGTTAGGGGCCCCGAGGCTGGGGCCAACGTCCTGACTTTC,CAWSVRVRGPEAGANVLTF
NA,TRBV7-2,TRBJ1-5,NA,TGTGCCAGCAGCTTTTTCGGATCTCAGCCCCAGCATTTT,CASSFFGSQPQHF
NA,TRBV7-2,TRBJ1-5,NA,TGTGCCAGCAGCTTAGACCAAACCAATCAGCCCCAGCATTTT,CASSLDQTNQPQHF
NA,TRBV9,TRBJ1-2,NA,TGTGCCAGCAGCGTAGGGGCGAACGGCTACACCTTC,CASSVGANGYTF
TRBD2,TRBV20-1,TRBJ2-2,many,TGCAGTGCCCCCACTAGCGGGAACACCGGGGAGCTGTTTTTT,CSAPTSGNTGELFF
TRBD1,TRBV20-1,TRBJ2-5,many,TGCAGTGCTAGAGCGTTCAACAGGGGAGAGGAGACCCAGTACTTC,CSARAFNRGEETQYF
NA,TRBV6-1,TRBJ2-7,few,TGTGCCAGCAGCGCTACAGGTAACTCCTACGAGCAGTACTTC,CASSATGNSYEQYF
NA,TRBV11-2,TRBJ1-5,many,TGTGCCAGCAGCCTTGGGGATAGGCAGCCCCAGCATTTT,CASSLGDRQPQHF
TRBD2,TRBV29-1,TRBJ2-2,few,TGCAGCGTTGAAAGGACTAGAGGGAACACCGGGGAGCTGTTTTTT,CSVERTRGNTGELFF
NA,TRBV28,TRBJ1-2,NA,TGTGCCAGCAGTGGCTCGGAGCGCGCCTATGGCTACACCTTC,CASSGSERAYGYTF
NA,TRBV28,TRBJ2-7,many,TGTGCCAGCAAGGTACTAGGCCCCTCCTACGAGCAGTACTTC,CASKVLGPSYEQYF
NA,TRBV2,TRBJ2-4,NA,TGTGCCAGCACCCAGGGTGAATTAGCCAAAAACATTCGGTACTTC,CASTQGELAKNIRYF
TRBD2,TRBV7-8,TRBJ2-1,many,TGTGCCAGCAGCTTAGTTGCTTGGACTAGCGGGAGTAGGGAGCAGTTCTTC,CASSLVAWTSGSREQFF
NA,TRBV2,TRBJ2-1,NA,TGTGCCAGCAGGGAGGTCGATGAGCAGTTCTTC,CASREVDEQFF
TRBD2,TRBV7-2,TRBJ2-3,once,TGTGCCAGCAGCTTGGCCCCGGGACTAGCGGGAGGTGCTTATACGCAGTATTTT,CASSLAPGLAGGAYTQYF
NA,TRBV27,TRBJ1-1,many,TGTGCCAGCAGTTTATACAAACCCCGACAGTTGAACACTGAAGCTTTCTTT,CASSLYKPRQLNTEAFF
NA,TRBV5-1,TRBJ2-6,few,TGCGCCAGCAGCTTGGTGGGGGACTCTGGGGCCAACGTCCTGACTTTC,CASSLVGDSGANVLTF
NA,TRBV7-8,TRBJ2-7,few,TGTGCCAGCAGCTTCACACCGCTCTACGAGCAGTACTTC,CASSFTPLYEQYF
TRBD1,TRBV29-1,TRBJ1-5,NA,TGCAGCGTACGACAGGGGTCGGATGCCAATCAGCCCCAGCATTTT,CSVRQGSDANQPQHF
NA,TRBV27,TRBJ2-6,many,TGTGCCAGCAGTTTATTGACAGTGTCCCCTGGGGCCAACGTCCTGACTTTC,CASSLLTVSPGANVLTF
NA,TRBV7-3,TRBJ1-6,NA,TGTGCCAGCAGCCAGAGGGGGAATAATTCACCCCTCCACTTT,CASSQRGNNSPLHF
NA,TRBV11-3,TRBJ2-1,NA,TGTGCCAGCAGCTTCGGGGTGTGGGAGATGGAACAGTTCTTC,CASSFGVWEMEQFF
NA,TRBV20-1,TRBJ2-3,many,TGCAGTGCGTCGAACAGGCGACCGCGCACAGATACGCAGTATTTT,CSASNRRPRTDTQYF
NA,TRBV5-8,TRBJ2-1,many,TGTGCCAGCAGCCAGGCGCCGGGATCAGCGACAAACCCCTACAATGAGCAGTTCTTC,CASSQAPGSATNPYNEQFF
NA,TRBV19,TRBJ2-4,NA,TGTGCCAGTAGTATGAGGGGAGGGGGACGTCGCAAAAACATTCAGTACTTC,CASSMRGGGRRKNIQYF
NA,TRBV7-9,TRBJ1-1,few,TGTGCCAGCAGTGTGCAGGGGCGGACTGAAGCTTTCTTT,CASSVQGRTEAFF
TRBD2,TRBV7-3,TRBJ2-1,many,TGTGCCAGCAGTTCAACGGCGGGACTAGCGGGAGCTGGCAATGAGCAGTTCTTC,CASSSTAGLAGAGNEQFF
NA,TRBV14,TRBJ2-5,NA,TGTGCCAGCAGCCAAGCTAGGGGGGCGCGGGAGACCCAGTACTTC,CASSQARGARETQYF
NA,TRBV2,TRBJ1-5,many,TGTGCCAGCAGTGAATTCAGGGCGGGGTCAAATCAGCCCCAGCATTTT,CASSEFRAGSNQPQHF
TRBD2,TRBV7-9,TRBJ2-7,few,TGTGCCAGCAGCCCTTCCTCCGCGGGGGGCGGGAACGAGCAGTACTTC,CASSPSSAGGGNEQYF
TRBD1,TRBV19,TRBJ1-5,few,TGTGCCAGTAGTCTAAGGGGGCAGGGCGATCAGCCCCAGCATTTT,CASSLRGQGDQPQHF
NA,TRBV27,TRBJ1-5,few,TGTGCCAGCAGTTTATTCAGTTATAGCAATCAGCCCCAGCATTTT,CASSLFSYSNQPQHF
TRBD2,TRBV3-1,TRBJ2-1,many,TGTGCCAGCAGCCCTGGGACTAGCGGGAGGAGGCATGAGCAGTTCTTC,CASSPGTSGRRHEQFF
TRBD2,TRBV7-9,TRBJ2-1,NA,TGTGCCAGCAGCTTAGGGCGGGAGAGTGGGACGTTCTTC,CASSLGRESGTFF